The rows below give T cell receptor beta chains drawn from one sample of a study of cytotoxic CD8 clonotypes in ibrutinib-treated CLL. TCRdb's copy holds only in-frame clones and misses some; the assay was immunoSEQ multiplex PCR. The table shows about 140,000 clones, with 70% to 90% occurring only once. Sequencing used PBMCs, obtained after 36 months of ibrutinib treatment. The receptor set was obtained from a human donor with chronic lymphocytic leukemia. CDR3s include the opening cysteine and the closing phenylalanine or tryptophan. Each record gives: D gene, clone size, J gene, V gene, CDR3 protein, CDR3 DNA. D genes are given only for firm matches. The size of a clone is reported for some rows only, either as once, few or many, or as a class for expanded clones.

D: -
size: once
J: TRBJ2-1
V: TRBV5-1
CDR3: CASSPMTETNEQFF
DNA: TGCGCCAGCAGCCCCATGACAGAAACCAATGAGCAGTTCTTC

D: -
size: -
J: TRBJ1-4
V: TRBV7-9
CDR3: CASSFVRDTSSPNEKLFF
DNA: TGTGCCAGCAGCTTCGTCCGGGACACCTCATCCCCTAATGAAAAACTGTTTTTT

D: TRBD2
size: -
J: TRBJ2-3
V: TRBV18
CDR3: CASSSDTGTSGGRDTQYF
DNA: TGTGCCAGCTCATCAGACACTGGGACTAGCGGGGGGAGAGATACGCAGTATTTT

D: -
size: -
J: TRBJ2-7
V: TRBV5-1
CDR3: CASSADIGYEQYF
DNA: TGCGCCAGCAGCGCGGACATTGGCTACGAGCAGTACTTC

D: TRBD1
size: once
J: TRBJ1-2
V: TRBV2
CDR3: CASIPGQPNYGYTF
DNA: TGTGCCAGTATTCCGGGACAGCCTAACTATGGCTACACCTTC

D: -
size: -
J: TRBJ2-3
V: TRBV5-1
CDR3: CASSLEADTQYF
DNA: TGCGCCAGCAGCTTGGAGGCAGATACGCAGTATTTT

D: TRBD1
size: -
J: TRBJ1-1
V: TRBV10-2
CDR3: CASSWDREAFF
DNA: TGCGCCAGCAGCTGGGACAGGGAGGCTTTCTTT

D: TRBD2
size: -
J: TRBJ2-3
V: TRBV9
CDR3: CASSVDRLAGGTTDTQYF
DNA: TGTGCCAGCAGCGTAGATCGTCTAGCGGGGGGGACCACAGATACGCAGTATTTT

D: -
size: -
J: TRBJ1-5
V: TRBV6-5
CDR3: CASRRTQGDNQPQHF
DNA: TGTGCCAGCAGGCGGACCCAAGGGGACAATCAGCCCCAGCATTTT

D: -
size: -
J: TRBJ1-2
V: TRBV27
CDR3: CASSLGRGLVGYTF
DNA: TGTGCCAGCAGTTTGGGCAGGGGATTGGTTGGCTACACCTTC

D: -
size: -
J: TRBJ1-5
V: TRBV19
CDR3: CASSAQGSYNQPQHF
DNA: TGTGCCAGTAGTGCCCAGGGGTCTTACAATCAGCCCCAGCATTTT

D: -
size: few
J: TRBJ1-1
V: TRBV7-9
CDR3: CASSLLGTNLMNTEAFF
DNA: TGTGCCAGCAGCTTACTGGGCACTAACCTCATGAACACTGAAGCTTTCTTT